The rows below give T cell receptor beta chains drawn from one sample of a study of blood T cell repertoires in COVID-19. Some clones are missing from TCRdb's copy, which holds only in-frame ones; the method was immunoSEQ multiplex PCR. The table lists 38,000 or so clones, approximately 75% of them singletons. Sequencing input: peripheral blood. All receptors come from a human donor in a cohort sampled during active or convalescent COVID-19. The donor label of this sample is uncertain. CDR3s include the opening cysteine and the closing phenylalanine or tryptophan. The order of the fields is clone size, J gene, D gene, V gene, CDR3 protein, CDR3 DNA. A D gene is named only where the DNA matches it firmly. A row's size may be missing; if present it is once, few, many or a size class.

NA | TRBJ2-3 | TRBD2 | TRBV14 | CASSQDSGSADTQYF | TGTGCCAGCAGCCAAGATAGCGGGAGTGCGGATACGCAGTATTTT
NA | TRBJ2-7 | TRBD2 | TRBV7-9 | CASSLSGSSYEQYF | TGTGCCAGCAGCTTGAGCGGGAGCTCCTACGAGCAGTACTTC
NA | TRBJ2-7 | NA | TRBV11-3 | CASSTTYEQYF | TGTGCCAGCAGCACGACTTACGAGCAGTACTTC
NA | TRBJ2-5 | NA | TRBV30 | CAWRTPGRVETQYF | TGTGCCTGGAGGACCCCAGGCAGGGTGGAGACCCAGTACTTC
NA | TRBJ2-7 | TRBD2 | TRBV6-6 | CASSQGTSGYEQYF | TGTGCCAGCAGTCAGGGGACTAGCGGCTACGAGCAGTACTTC
NA | TRBJ1-4 | TRBD1 | TRBV3-1/TRBV3-2 | CASSRGQGVGEKLFF | TGTGCCAGCAGCCGCGGACAGGGGGTAGGTGAAAAACTGTTTTTT
NA | TRBJ1-2 | NA | TRBV20-1 | CSATGNYGYTF | TGCAGTGCTACAGGGAACTATGGCTACACCTTC
few | TRBJ2-7 | TRBD2 | TRBV18 | CASSPRTSGSYEQYF | TGTGCCAGCTCACCACGGACTAGCGGGAGTTACGAGCAGTACTTC
NA | TRBJ2-2 | TRBD1 | TRBV7-2 | CASSSGQGMDTGELFF | TGTGCCAGCAGCTCGGGACAGGGGATGGACACCGGGGAGCTGTTTTTT
NA | TRBJ1-2 | TRBD1 | TRBV5-8 | CASSLDTGDYGYTF | TGTGCCAGCAGCTTGGACACAGGGGACTATGGCTACACCTTC
NA | TRBJ2-1 | TRBD2 | TRBV3-1/TRBV3-2 | CASSQDLLSSGSNEQFF | TGTGCCAGCAGCCAAGATCTATTATCTAGCGGGAGTAATGAGCAGTTCTTC
NA | TRBJ1-2 | TRBD1 | TRBV27 | CASSPRGLGYTF | TGTGCCAGCAGTCCGAGGGGGCTCGGCTACACCTTC
NA | TRBJ2-2 | TRBD2 | TRBV6-5 | CASGRAGGELFF | TGTGCCAGCGGGAGGGCCGGCGGGGAGCTGTTTTTT
once | TRBJ1-2 | TRBD1 | TRBV5-6 | CASSLIGTGLGYTF | TGTGCCAGCAGCTTGATTGGGACAGGGTTGGGCTACACCTTC
many | TRBJ1-3 | NA | TRBV2 | CASSGRDISSGNTIYF | TGTGCCAGCAGTGGCCGGGACATTTCTTCTGGAAACACCATATATTTT
NA | TRBJ1-1 | NA | TRBV11-3 | CASSLTASVNTEAFF | TGTGCCAGCAGCTTAACTGCTTCGGTGAACACTGAAGCTTTCTTT
once | TRBJ2-2 | NA | TRBV12-5 | CASGLVRAVTGELFF | TGTGCTAGTGGTTTGGTACGTGCGGTCACCGGGGAGCTGTTTTTT
NA | TRBJ2-7 | TRBD1 | TRBV2 | CASSADRGSDEQYF | TGTGCCAGCAGTGCGGACAGGGGGTCGGACGAGCAGTACTTC
NA | TRBJ1-2 | TRBD1 | TRBV28 | CASRSSGQTTVLVSYTF | TGTGCCAGCCGCTCCTCGGGACAGACAACAGTCCTTGTGAGCTACACCTTC
NA | TRBJ1-4 | NA | TRBV5-4 | CASSLGTGRKVEKLFF | TGTGCCAGCAGCTTAGGGACGGGGAGGAAGGTCGAAAAACTGTTTTTT
NA | TRBJ2-7 | TRBD2 | TRBV5-4 | CASSPGGLAGGSYEQYF | TGTGCCAGCAGCCCAGGGGGACTAGCGGGAGGTTCCTACGAGCAGTACTTC
few | TRBJ1-3 | TRBD1 | TRBV9 | CASSGGTGGTTIYF | TGTGCCAGCAGCGGGGGAACAGGGGGGACCACCATATATTTT
NA | TRBJ2-3 | NA | TRBV5-8 | CASSLGVIDTQYF | TGTGCCAGCAGCTTGGGAGTCATAGATACGCAGTATTTT
NA | TRBJ1-2 | TRBD1 | TRBV25-1 | CASSRTGEVYGYTF | TGTGCCAGCAGTCGGACAGGGGAAGTATATGGCTACACCTTC
NA | TRBJ2-7 | NA | TRBV11-3 | CASSSHQGPAYEQYF | TGTGCCAGCAGCTCGCATCAGGGTCCGGCGTACGAGCAGTACTTC
NA | TRBJ2-7 | TRBD1 | TRBV24-1 | CATSDPRDRSYEQYF | TGTGCCACCAGTGACCCCCGGGACAGGTCCTACGAGCAGTACTTC
NA | TRBJ1-1 | NA | TRBV11-3 | CASSLGQSNTEAFF | TGTGCCAGCAGCTTAGGACAGAGCAACACTGAAGCTTTCTTT
NA | TRBJ1-2 | NA | TRBV7-2 | CASSLGSPTLGGYTF | TGTGCCAGCAGCTTAGGATCGCCTACTCTCGGTGGCTACACCTTC
NA | TRBJ1-4 | TRBD1 | TRBV19 | CASGRGRNEKLFF | TGTGCCAGTGGCAGGGGGAGAAATGAAAAACTGTTTTTT
NA | TRBJ1-6 | TRBD1 | TRBV11-3 | CASSPDRDRSPLHF | TGTGCTAGCAGCCCAGACAGGGACCGCTCACCCCTCCACTTT
NA | TRBJ2-7 | TRBD1 | TRBV9 | CASSVVPGTGYEQYF | TGTGCCAGCAGCGTAGTGCCCGGGACAGGATACGAGCAGTACTTC
NA | TRBJ1-1 | NA | TRBV18 | CASSLSTPQGGNTEAFF | TGTGCCAGCTCACTGTCGACCCCCCAGGGAGGGAACACTGAAGCTTTCTTT
NA | TRBJ1-2 | NA | TRBV27 | CASSESGQIYGYTF | TGTGCCAGCAGTGAGTCCGGACAGATCTATGGCTACACCTTC
NA | TRBJ2-7 | TRBD2 | TRBV4-1 | CASSQVRTSGSWEQYF | TGCGCCAGCAGCCAGGTCAGGACTAGCGGGAGTTGGGAGCAGTACTTC
NA | TRBJ1-3 | NA | TRBV28 | CASGIRSGGRNTIYF | TGTGCCAGCGGGATTAGGTCCGGGGGTCGAAACACCATATATTTT
NA | TRBJ1-6 | TRBD1 | TRBV6-5 | CASSSGDRHNSPLHF | TGTGCCAGCAGTTCCGGGGACAGACATAATTCACCCCTCCACTTT
NA | TRBJ1-2 | NA | TRBV7-2 | CASSRNGYTF | TGTGCCAGCAGCCGTAATGGCTACACCTTC
NA | TRBJ2-1 | TRBD2 | TRBV24-1 | CATSVGGLAPEQFF | TGTGCCACCAGTGTCGGGGGACTAGCGCCTGAGCAGTTCTTC
few | TRBJ2-3 | TRBD2 | TRBV11-2 | CASSSRLAGDTQYF | TGTGCCAGCAGCAGTAGACTAGCGGGAGATACGCAGTATTTT
NA | TRBJ2-7 | TRBD1 | TRBV29-1 | CSVEDRGTGWGSYEQYF | TGCAGCGTTGAAGATCGTGGGACAGGGTGGGGCTCCTACGAGCAGTACTTC
NA | TRBJ1-3 | NA | TRBV5-1 | CASSPGSSGNTIYF | TGCGCCAGCAGTCCCGGGAGCTCTGGAAACACCATATATTTT
many | TRBJ2-7 | NA | TRBV30 | CAWSKQGSVQYF | TGTGCCTGGAGTAAACAGGGCAGTGTGCAGTACTTC
NA | TRBJ2-7 | NA | TRBV3-1/TRBV3-2 | CASSQGEPPEQYF | TGTGCCAGCAGCCAAGGAGAACCCCCGGAGCAGTACTTC
NA | TRBJ2-2 | NA | TRBV3-1/TRBV3-2 | CASSTSRGSYIGELFF | TGTGCCAGCAGCACAAGCCGGGGATCTTACATCGGGGAGCTGTTTTTT
NA | TRBJ2-1 | NA | TRBV7-2 | CASSSPRGTYYNEQFF | TGTGCCAGCAGCTCCCCGAGAGGGACTTACTACAATGAGCAGTTCTTC
NA | TRBJ2-2 | TRBD2 | TRBV19 | CASRGTSSYANTGELFF | TGTGCCAGTAGAGGGACTAGCTCTTACGCGAACACCGGGGAGCTGTTTTTT
NA | TRBJ1-2 | NA | TRBV20-1 | CSAPGIGYTF | TGCAGTGCTCCAGGTATTGGCTACACCTTC
NA | TRBJ2-5 | NA | TRBV24-1 | CATEDNQETQYF | TGTGCCACCGAGGACAACCAAGAGACCCAGTACTTC